This T cell receptor (beta chain) is drawn from a study of blood T cells in healthy people across ages. The CDR3 sequence is 18 residues long. Then a second PCR, running about 7 to 11 cycles, was carried out with a sample-barcoded 5' primer and a J-beta primer mix. A template-switch adaptor with 12 random nucleotides tagged each cDNA molecule. TCRdb re-called the 5' RACE reads through MiXCR, storing one row per CDR3 protein. The sample gives 550,000 to 800,000 distinct CDR3 sequences, around a fifth of which show up once; 3.5% to 4% is in the top ten. Healthy individuals of Caucasian origin from Russia, aged roughly 6 to 100, served as donors. Each sample provided at least 5.5 micrograms of extracted total RNA. Findings and limits, study-wide: Age advanced and TCR beta diversity per million T cells fell, roughly linearly.

Turning to this clonotype: Its antigen remains unidentified.

V and J are TRBV21-1 and TRBJ1-5; TRBD1 reflects the table's D call only, with no check against the DNA. TRBV21-1 is described as a pseudogene. Sequenced sample: blood. The sequence was obtained from a man between 65 and 85 years old in good health. The CDR3 DNA sequence: TGTGCCAGCAGCCGCCGGGACAGGGACGACCATAGCAATCAGCCCCAGCATTTT. Amino acids: CASSRRDRDDHSNQPQHF.